This T cell receptor (beta chain) was observed in a study of CD8+CD57+ T cells in acquired aplastic anemia. Overall study context: CD4+ reads averaged around 9.9 million in healthy donors. Whole-study results and caveats: Common to patients and controls were twenty-nine CD8+ CDR3 sequences. Simpson's diversity of CD8+ cells was not significantly different in patients compared with controls.

This clonotype was seen once. The antigen is undetermined. Template material for TCR beta VDJ and CDR3 profiling consisted of genomic DNA. TCRdb recomputed calls from the reads with MiXCR, one row per CDR3 protein. The table shows some 64,000 distinct CDR3 sequences, with roughly 54% occurring only once. The source is a human donor in good health, serving as a control. Sequencing was done on a sample of sorted CD4+, CD8+, or CD8+CD57+ T cells (not recorded which) from PBMCs.

The CDR3 DNA sequence: TGTGCCAGTAGTATAGGATGGGGGGCGAGCGATACGCAGTATTTT. This codes for CASSIGWGASDTQYF. The V gene is TRBV19, the J gene TRBJ2-3; D is tentatively TRBD1 or TRBD2 (6 bases each). Germline V gene lookup returns CDR1 LNHDA and CDR2 SQIVND (reference sequence). Trimming stripped 1 base from V and 6 bases from J, with 14 bases between. There are 15 residues in the CDR3.